The clone carrying this T cell receptor beta chain was observed a handful of times. Antigen: not known. This record comes from a study of early T cells in non-severe SARS-CoV-2 infection. As for the study in general: Unpaired chains resulted from sequencing bulk RNA of unsorted whole blood. General observations from the study: Matches to VDJdb favored anti-spike CD8 responses and missed private and CD4 specificities.

cDNA molecules, individually, were tagged with unique molecular identifiers. MiXCR, applied by TCRdb to the 5' RACE reads, yields one record per CDR3 protein. The sample holds approximately 74,000 distinct CDR3 sequences, around 14% seen once. V lost 4 bases and J 2 bases, leaving 16 bases between the germline ends. Per germline, CDR1 SGHRS and CDR2 YFSETQ. This CDR3 has 15 amino acids. This receptor was taken from an adult who was a healthcare worker with PCR-confirmed SARS-CoV-2 infection or an uninfected control (not recorded which). The chain combines TRBV5-1 with TRBJ2-7; D is undetermined. Source material: whole blood. The CDR3 region is CASSPRTKKTYEQYF. The CDR3 DNA reads as TGCGCCAGCAGCCCCCGGACGAAAAAAACCTACGAGCAGTACTTC.